The entry that follows covers one T cell receptor beta chain sequence. No treatment had been given to any patient before thyroid surgery. As processed by the authors: Using the CDR3 differences seen across clinicopathological groups, the authors built a distant-metastasis classifier for papillary thyroid cancer, which was meant to discriminate distant-metastatic patients. Through MiXCR, TCRdb re-clonotyped the PCR reads. In this record, the V and J calls reflect TCRdb's handling and not the investigators' own analysis. This table holds 34,000 or so clones, 35% to 45% found once. The data stem from a study of metastatic and nonmetastatic thyroid tumors. The CDR3 sequence is 15 residues long. CDR1 MNHNS and CDR2 SASEGT come from the germline V gene. The junction had 8 bases not matched to a gene; V was cut back by 2 bases and J by 4 bases.

Material: tumor tissue. This chain links TRBV6-1 with TRBJ2-7; 7 nucleotides match TRBD1. The TCR sequence derives from a female donor with papillary thyroid cancer or a benign thyroid nodule (not recorded which). Some clones in this sample may be carry-over from other donors' samples. The CDR3 DNA sequence: TGTGCCAGCAGTGAACCGGGACAGAACCCATACGAGCAGTACTTC. Encoded protein: CASSEPGQNPYEQYF.